This TCR beta chain derives from a study of T cell responses to AZD1222 COVID-19 vaccine. Study results and caveats: Most donors were white British, females outnumbered males, and clonal diversity was possibly underestimated. Spike-specific TCR breadth and depth grew following two AZD1222 doses. At baseline, seropositivity was found in only a handful of AZD1222 recipients.

Here immunoSEQ multiplex PCR was the method, and the copy in TCRdb shows in-frame clones only, minus some. The sample consists of some 120,000 clones, 85% to 90% of them appearing once. In germline, CDR1 is LGHNA, CDR2 YSLEER. The CDR3 has 15 amino acids. Between the trimmed V and J ends, which lost 1 base and 2 bases, there was a span of 11 bases. A word on this clone: Its antigen is unknown.

V gene TRBV4-3 combines with J gene TRBJ1-2; possibly TRBD1 for D (6 bases). Material: peripheral blood, obtained on day 0 of AZD1222 vaccination. The sequence came from an adult in good health. The CDR3 here is CASSQVQGQNYGYTF. CDR3 DNA: TGCGCCAGCAGCCAAGTACAAGGACAGAACTATGGCTACACCTTC.